The rows below give T cell receptor beta chains drawn from one sample of a study of naive and memory T cell subsets. MiXCR, run by TCRdb on the 5' RACE reads, gives a single entry per CDR3 protein. The sample records about 56,000 distinct CDR3 sequences, around 8% being singletons. The source of these receptors is a female donor in good health. The CDR3 runs from the conserved cysteine through the conserved F or W. A D gene is named only where the DNA matches it firmly. The size of a clone is reported for some rows only, either as once, few or many, or as a class for expanded clones.

>.|TRBJ1-1|.|TRBV18
CASSPDQNTEAFF
TGTGCCAGCTCCCCCGACCAGAACACTGAAGCTTTCTTT
>many|TRBJ2-7|.|TRBV12-3/TRBV12-4
CASSYTGILSEQYF
TGTGCCAGCAGTTACACAGGGATCTTATCCGAGCAGTACTTC
>many|TRBJ1-4|.|TRBV27
CASGASTPFGNEKLFF
TGTGCCAGCGGAGCCTCAACTCCCTTTGGTAATGAAAAACTGTTTTTT
>many|TRBJ1-5|TRBD1|TRBV12-3/TRBV12-4
CASSLTGDQPQHF
TGTGCCAGCAGCCTCACAGGGGATCAGCCCCAGCATTTT
>many|TRBJ2-7|TRBD2|TRBV4-1
CASSQVGGFSVSYEQYF
TGCGCCAGCAGCCAAGTCGGGGGGTTCAGTGTAAGCTACGAGCAGTACTTC
>.|TRBJ2-7|.|TRBV5-6
CASSLVEGPLEQYF
TGTGCCAGCAGCTTGGTCGAGGGCCCCCTCGAGCAGTACTTC
>.|TRBJ2-7|TRBD2|TRBV6-1
CASSEAGGGEQYF
TGTGCCAGCAGTGAAGCAGGCGGGGGGGAGCAGTACTTC
>few|TRBJ2-5|.|TRBV30
CAWTVYQETQYF
TGTGCCTGGACAGTGTACCAAGAGACCCAGTACTTC
>.|TRBJ2-3|TRBD2|TRBV7-2
CASSRGLAGARTDTQYF
TGTGCCAGCAGCAGGGGATTAGCGGGGGCCCGCACAGATACGCAGTATTTT
>few|TRBJ2-1|.|TRBV27
CASSWSFAREQFF
TGTGCCAGCAGTTGGAGTTTCGCTCGGGAGCAGTTCTTC
>many|TRBJ2-7|.|TRBV2
CASSYTGGEQYF
TGTGCCAGCAGTTATACCGGGGGTGAGCAGTACTTC
>.|TRBJ1-2|.|TRBV12-3/TRBV12-4
CASSFGGPRVGYTF
TGTGCCAGCAGTTTTGGGGGACCAAGAGTTGGCTACACCTTC
>.|TRBJ1-3|TRBD1|TRBV9
CASSAQAPGQPGNTIYF
TGTGCCAGCAGCGCGCAGGCACCGGGACAGCCAGGAAACACCATATATTTT
>many|TRBJ1-5|.|TRBV6-2/TRBV6-3
CASSFGQNQPQHF
TGTGCCAGCAGTTTTGGACAGAATCAGCCCCAGCATTTT
>few|TRBJ2-3|TRBD2|TRBV7-6
CASSLDHRAGGRTDTQYF
TGTGCCAGCAGCTTAGACCATAGAGCGGGGGGTCGCACAGATACGCAGTATTTT
>.|TRBJ2-5|.|TRBV5-5
CASTSRTDQETQYF
TGTGCCAGCACATCCCGGACAGACCAAGAGACCCAGTACTTC
>.|TRBJ1-2|TRBD1|TRBV29-1
CSAGQGANYGDTF
TGCAGCGCCGGACAGGGGGCGAACTATGGCGACACCTTC
>few|TRBJ1-5|.|TRBV7-2
CASSLDSVNHQPQHF
TGTGCCAGCAGCTTAGATTCCGTTAACCATCAGCCCCAGCATTTT
>many|TRBJ1-2|.|TRBV20-1
CSAKGFASFYGYTF
TGCAGTGCTAAGGGGTTCGCATCATTTTATGGCTACACCTTC
>.|TRBJ2-1|TRBD2|TRBV4-2
CASSQDLSGGASSPFF
TGTGCCAGCAGCCAAGATCTCAGCGGGGGGGCCTCTAGCCCGTTCTTC
>few|TRBJ2-1|.|TRBV11-2
CASRMDNNNEQFF
TGTGCCAGCAGAATGGACAACAACAATGAGCAGTTCTTC
>few|TRBJ1-1|.|TRBV6-6
CASSYSNWNTEAFF
TGTGCCAGCAGTTACTCGAATTGGAACACTGAAGCTTTCTTT
>few|TRBJ1-4|.|TRBV12-3/TRBV12-4
CATGFRGVDEKLFF
TGTGCCACCGGCTTCAGGGGTGTCGATGAAAAACTGTTTTTT
>few|TRBJ2-3|.|TRBV24-1
CATKHRGSQDTQYF
TGTGCCACCAAGCATAGAGGGAGTCAGGATACGCAGTATTTT
>few|TRBJ2-5|TRBD1|TRBV6-5
CASSYGDRQETQYF
TGTGCCAGCAGTTACGGGGACAGACAAGAGACCCAGTACTTC
>many|TRBJ2-5|.|TRBV7-9
CASIRDAYARETQYF
TGTGCCAGCATCCGAGATGCCTACGCCCGCGAGACCCAGTACTTC
>.|TRBJ2-7|TRBD1|TRBV30
CAWKPGQGYEQYF
TGTGCCTGGAAACCGGGACAGGGGTACGAGCAGTACTTC
>many|TRBJ2-3|.|TRBV29-1
CSVEGRTPGDTQYF
TGCAGCGTTGAAGGGCGGACCCCCGGAGATACGCAGTATTTT
>many|TRBJ2-2|.|TRBV7-6
CASSFRVQLNTGELFF
TGTGCCAGCAGCTTTCGGGTCCAGCTTAACACCGGGGAGCTGTTTTTT
>many|TRBJ1-2|.|TRBV12-3/TRBV12-4
CASSQSGIYGYTF
TGTGCCAGCAGCCAGTCAGGGATCTATGGCTACACCTTC
>.|TRBJ2-5|.|TRBV12-3/TRBV12-4
CASRPGLPQYF
TGTGCCAGCAGACCCGGACTGCCCCAGTACTTC
>many|TRBJ1-1|.|TRBV12-3/TRBV12-4
CASSPVPTEAFF
TGTGCCAGCAGCCCCGTCCCGACTGAGGCTTTCTTT